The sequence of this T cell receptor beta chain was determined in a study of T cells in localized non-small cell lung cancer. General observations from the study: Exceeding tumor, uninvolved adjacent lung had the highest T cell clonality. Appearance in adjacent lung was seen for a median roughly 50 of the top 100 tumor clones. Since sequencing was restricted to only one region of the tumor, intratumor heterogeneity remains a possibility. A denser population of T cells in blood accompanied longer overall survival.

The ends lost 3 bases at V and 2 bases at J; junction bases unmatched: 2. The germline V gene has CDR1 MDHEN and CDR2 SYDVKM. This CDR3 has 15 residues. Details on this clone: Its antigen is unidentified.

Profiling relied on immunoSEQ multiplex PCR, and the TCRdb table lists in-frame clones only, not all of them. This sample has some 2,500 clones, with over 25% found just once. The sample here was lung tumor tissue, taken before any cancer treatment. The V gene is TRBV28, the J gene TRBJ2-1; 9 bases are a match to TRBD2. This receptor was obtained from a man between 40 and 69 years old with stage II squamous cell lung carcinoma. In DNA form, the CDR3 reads TGTGCCAGCAGTTTGGGACTAGCACCCTACAATGAGCAGTTCTTC. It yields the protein CASSLGLAPYNEQFF.